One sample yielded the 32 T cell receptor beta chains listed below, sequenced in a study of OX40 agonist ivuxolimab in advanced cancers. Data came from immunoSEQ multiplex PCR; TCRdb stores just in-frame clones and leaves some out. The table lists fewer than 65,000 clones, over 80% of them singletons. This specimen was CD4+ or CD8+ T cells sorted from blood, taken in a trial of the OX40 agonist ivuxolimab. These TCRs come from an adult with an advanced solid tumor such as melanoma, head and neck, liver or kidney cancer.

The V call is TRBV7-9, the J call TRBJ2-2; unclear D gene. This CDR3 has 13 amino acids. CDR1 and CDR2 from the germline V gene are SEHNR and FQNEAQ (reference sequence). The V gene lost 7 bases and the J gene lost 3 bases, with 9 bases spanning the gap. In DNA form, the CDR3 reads TGTGCCAGCACCGTACTCGACACCGGGGAGCTGTTTTTT. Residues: CASTVLDTGELFF.

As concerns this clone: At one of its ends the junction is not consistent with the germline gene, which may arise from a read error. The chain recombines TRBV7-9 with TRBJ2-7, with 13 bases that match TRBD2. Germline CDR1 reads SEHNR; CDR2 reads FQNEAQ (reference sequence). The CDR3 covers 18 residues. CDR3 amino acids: CASSPTGLAGVFSHEQYF. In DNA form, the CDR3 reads TGTGCCAGCAGCCCCACCGGACTAGCGGGAGTATTCTCCCACGAGCAGTACTTC. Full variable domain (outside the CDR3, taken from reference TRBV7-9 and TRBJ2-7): DTGVSQNPRHKITKRGQNVTFRCDPISEHNRLYWYRQTLGQGPEFLTYFQNEAQLEKSRLLSDRFSAERPKGSFSTLEIQRTEQGDSAMYLCASSPTGLAGVFSHEQYFGPGTRLTVT.

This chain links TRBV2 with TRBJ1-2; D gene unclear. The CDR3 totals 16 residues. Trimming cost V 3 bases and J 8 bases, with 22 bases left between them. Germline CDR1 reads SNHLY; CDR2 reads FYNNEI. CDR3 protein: CASSEGPAPPLLGYTF. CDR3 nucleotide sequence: TGTGCCAGCAGTGAGGGCCCAGCTCCCCCCTTATTGGGCTACACCTTC. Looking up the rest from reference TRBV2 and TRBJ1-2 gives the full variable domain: EPEVTQTPSHQVTQMGQEVILRCVPISNHLYFYWYRQILGQKVEFLVSFYNNEISEKSEIFDDQFSVERPDGSNFTLKIRSTKLEDSAMYFCASSEGPAPPLLGYTFGSGTRLTVV.

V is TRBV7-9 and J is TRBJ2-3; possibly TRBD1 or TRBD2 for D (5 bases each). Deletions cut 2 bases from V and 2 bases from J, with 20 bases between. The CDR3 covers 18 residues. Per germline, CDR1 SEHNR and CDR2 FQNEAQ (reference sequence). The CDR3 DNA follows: TGTGCCAGCAGCTTATTCCCACTCGGACGGGGCTACACAGATACGCAGTATTTT. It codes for CASSLFPLGRGYTDTQYF.

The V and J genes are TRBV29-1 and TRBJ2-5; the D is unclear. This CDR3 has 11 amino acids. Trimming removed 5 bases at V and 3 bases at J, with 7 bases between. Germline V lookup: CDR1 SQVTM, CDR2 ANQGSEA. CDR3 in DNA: TGCAGCGTTTATGGTGAAGAGACCCAGTACTTC. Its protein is CSVYGEETQYF.

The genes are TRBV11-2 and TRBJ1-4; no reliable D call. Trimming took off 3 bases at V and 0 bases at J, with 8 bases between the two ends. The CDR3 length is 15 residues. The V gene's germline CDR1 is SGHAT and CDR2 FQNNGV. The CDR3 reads CASSLGSATNEKLFF. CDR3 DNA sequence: TGTGCCAGCAGCTTGGGCAGCGCAACTAATGAAAAACTGTTTTTT. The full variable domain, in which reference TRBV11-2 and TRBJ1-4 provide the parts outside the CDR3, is EAGVAQSPRYKIIEKRQSVAFWCNPISGHATLYWYQQILGQGPKLLIQFQNNGVVDDSQLPKDRFSAERLKGVDSTLKIQPAKLEDSAVYLCASSLGSATNEKLFFGSGTQLSVL.

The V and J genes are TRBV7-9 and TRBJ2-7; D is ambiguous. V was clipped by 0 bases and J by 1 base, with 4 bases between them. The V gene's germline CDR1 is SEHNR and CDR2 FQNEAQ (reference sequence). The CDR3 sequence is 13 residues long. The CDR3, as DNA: TGTGCCAGCAGCTTAGCATCATCCTACGAGCAGTACTTC. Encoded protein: CASSLASSYEQYF.

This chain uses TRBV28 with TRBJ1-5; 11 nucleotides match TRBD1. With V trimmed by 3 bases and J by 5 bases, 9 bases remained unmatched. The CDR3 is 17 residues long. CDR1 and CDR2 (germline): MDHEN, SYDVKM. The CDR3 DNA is TGTGCCAGCAGTTTTATCCCTGGACAGGGGGCGGATCAGCCCCAGCATTTT. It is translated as CASSFIPGQGADQPQHF.

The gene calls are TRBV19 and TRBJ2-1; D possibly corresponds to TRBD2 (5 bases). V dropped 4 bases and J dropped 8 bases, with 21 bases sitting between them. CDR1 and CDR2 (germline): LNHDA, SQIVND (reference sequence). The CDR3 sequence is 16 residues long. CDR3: CASSRERYQISDEQFF. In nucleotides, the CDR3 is TGTGCCAGTAGTAGAGAGCGGTACCAGATTAGCGATGAGCAGTTCTTC.

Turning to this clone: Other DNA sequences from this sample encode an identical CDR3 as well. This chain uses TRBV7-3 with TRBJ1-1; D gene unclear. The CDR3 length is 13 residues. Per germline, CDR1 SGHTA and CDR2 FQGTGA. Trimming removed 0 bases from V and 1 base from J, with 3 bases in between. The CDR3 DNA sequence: TGTGCCAGCAGCTTAACAGGGAACACTGAAGCTTTCTTT. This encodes CASSLTGNTEAFF.

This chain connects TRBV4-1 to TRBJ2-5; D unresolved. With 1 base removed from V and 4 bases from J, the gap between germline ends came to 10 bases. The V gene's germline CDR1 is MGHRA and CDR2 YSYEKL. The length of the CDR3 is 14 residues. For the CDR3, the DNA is TGCGCCAGCAGCCAAGGGCCCTCGGCAGAGACCCAGTACTTC. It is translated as CASSQGPSAETQYF.

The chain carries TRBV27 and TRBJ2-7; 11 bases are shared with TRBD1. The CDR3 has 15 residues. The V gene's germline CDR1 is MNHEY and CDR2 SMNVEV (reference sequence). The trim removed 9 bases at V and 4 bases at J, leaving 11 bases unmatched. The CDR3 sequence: CASKKRGTGGYEQYF. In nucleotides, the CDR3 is TGTGCCAGTAAGAAAAGGGGGACAGGGGGTTACGAGCAGTACTTC.

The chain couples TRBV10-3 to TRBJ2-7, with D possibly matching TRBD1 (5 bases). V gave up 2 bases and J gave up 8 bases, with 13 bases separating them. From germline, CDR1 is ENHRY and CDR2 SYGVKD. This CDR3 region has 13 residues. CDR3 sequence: CAISEDRLGQQYF. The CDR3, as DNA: TGTGCCATCAGTGAGGACAGACTTGGACAGCAGTACTTC.

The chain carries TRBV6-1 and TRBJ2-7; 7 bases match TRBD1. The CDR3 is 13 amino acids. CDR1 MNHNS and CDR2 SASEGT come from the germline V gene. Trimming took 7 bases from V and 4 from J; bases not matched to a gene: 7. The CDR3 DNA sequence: TGTGCCAGCAAGCAAGGGGGCGCATACGAGCAGTACGTC. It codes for CASKQGGAYEQYV.

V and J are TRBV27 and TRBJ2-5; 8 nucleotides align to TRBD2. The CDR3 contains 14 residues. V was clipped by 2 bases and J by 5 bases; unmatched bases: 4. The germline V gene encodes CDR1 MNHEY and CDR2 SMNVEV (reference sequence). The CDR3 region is CASSLSGGVETQYF. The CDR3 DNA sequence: TGTGCCAGCAGTTTAAGCGGGGGAGTGGAGACCCAGTACTTC.

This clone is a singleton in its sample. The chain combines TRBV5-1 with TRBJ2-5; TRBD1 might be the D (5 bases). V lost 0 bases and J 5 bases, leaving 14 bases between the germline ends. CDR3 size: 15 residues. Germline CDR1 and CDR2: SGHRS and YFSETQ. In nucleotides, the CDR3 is TGCGCCAGCAGCTTGGTGGACCAGGGCTGGGAGACCCAGTACTTC. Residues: CASSLVDQGWETQYF.

The CDR3 spells CASSFSAGGNEQYV. The DNA for the CDR3 is TGTGCCAGCAGTTTCAGTGCCGGGGGGAACGAGCAGTACGTC. This rearrangement joins TRBV27 to TRBJ2-7, with TRBD2 matching 7 bases. The CDR3 contains 14 residues. Germline CDR1 and CDR2: MNHEY and SMNVEV (reference sequence). Germline trimming cut 3 bases from V and 5 bases from J; bases unmatched to any gene: 7.

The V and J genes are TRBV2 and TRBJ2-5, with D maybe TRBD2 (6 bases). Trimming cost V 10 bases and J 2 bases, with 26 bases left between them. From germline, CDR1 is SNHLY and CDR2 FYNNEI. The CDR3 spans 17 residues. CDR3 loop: CATSFSGGAGPQETQYF. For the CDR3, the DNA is TGTGCCACCTCTTTTTCTGGGGGAGCGGGTCCACAAGAGACCCAGTACTTC. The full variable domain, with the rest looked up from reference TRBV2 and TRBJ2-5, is EPEVTQTPSHQVTQMGQEVILRCVPISNHLYFYWYRQILGQKVEFLVSFYNNEISEKSEIFDDQFSVERPDGSNFTLKIRSTKLEDSAMYFCATSFSGGAGPQETQYFGPGTRLLVL.

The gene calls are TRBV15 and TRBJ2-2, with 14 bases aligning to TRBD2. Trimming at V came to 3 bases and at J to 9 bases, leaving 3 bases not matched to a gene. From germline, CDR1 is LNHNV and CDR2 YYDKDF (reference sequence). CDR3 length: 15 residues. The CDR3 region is CATSRGTSGSWELFF. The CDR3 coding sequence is TGTGCCACCAGCAGGGGGACTAGCGGGAGCTGGGAGCTGTTTTTT.

The CDR3 reads CASSYPLGTTGNTIYF. The CDR3 nucleotides read TGTGCCAGCAGTTACCCCCTAGGGACAACTGGAAACACCATATATTTT. The chain links TRBV6-6 to TRBJ1-3; D is perhaps TRBD1 (6 bases). The V gene's germline CDR1 is MNHNY and CDR2 SVGAGI (reference sequence). CDR3 length equals 16 residues. Trimming pared 2 bases from V and 2 bases from J, leaving 13 bases between.

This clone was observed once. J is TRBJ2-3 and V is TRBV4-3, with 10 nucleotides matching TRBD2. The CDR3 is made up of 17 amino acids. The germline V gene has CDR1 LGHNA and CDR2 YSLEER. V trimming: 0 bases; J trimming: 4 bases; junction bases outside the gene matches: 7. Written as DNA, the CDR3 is TGCGCCAGCAGCCAAGATCCCCTAGCGGGAGAAGCAGATACGCAGTATTTT. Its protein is CASSQDPLAGEADTQYF.

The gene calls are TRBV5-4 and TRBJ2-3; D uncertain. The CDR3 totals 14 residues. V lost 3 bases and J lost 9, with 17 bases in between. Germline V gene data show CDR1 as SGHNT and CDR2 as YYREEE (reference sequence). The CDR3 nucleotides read TGTGCCAGCAGCTCAGCCCTTTTAGAAAGGACGCAGTATTTT. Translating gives CASSSALLERTQYF.

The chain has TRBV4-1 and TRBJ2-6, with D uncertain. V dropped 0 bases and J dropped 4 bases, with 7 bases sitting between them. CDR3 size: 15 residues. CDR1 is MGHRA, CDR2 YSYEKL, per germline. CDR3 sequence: CASSQEALGANVLTF. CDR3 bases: TGCGCCAGCAGCCAAGAGGCTCTGGGGGCCAACGTCCTGACTTTC.

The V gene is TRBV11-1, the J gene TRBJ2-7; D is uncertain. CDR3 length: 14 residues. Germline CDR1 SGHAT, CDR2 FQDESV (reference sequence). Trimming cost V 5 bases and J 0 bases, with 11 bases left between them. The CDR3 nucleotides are TGTGCCAGCAGCCTACTGGGGTACTCCTACGAGCAGTACGTC. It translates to CASSLLGYSYEQYV.

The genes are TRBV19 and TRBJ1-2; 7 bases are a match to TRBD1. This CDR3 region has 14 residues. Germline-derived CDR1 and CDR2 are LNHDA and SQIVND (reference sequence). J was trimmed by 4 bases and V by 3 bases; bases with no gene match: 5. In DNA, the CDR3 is TGTGCCAGTAGTATTGTCCCAGGGGGCTATGGCTACACCTTC. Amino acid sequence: CASSIVPGGYGYTF.

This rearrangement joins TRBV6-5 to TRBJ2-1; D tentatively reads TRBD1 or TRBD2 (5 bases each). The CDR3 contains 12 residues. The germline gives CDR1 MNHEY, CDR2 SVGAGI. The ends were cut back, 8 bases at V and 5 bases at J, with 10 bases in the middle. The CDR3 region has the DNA TGTGCCAGCGGGACGCCACACAATGAGCAGTTCTTC. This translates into CASGTPHNEQFF.

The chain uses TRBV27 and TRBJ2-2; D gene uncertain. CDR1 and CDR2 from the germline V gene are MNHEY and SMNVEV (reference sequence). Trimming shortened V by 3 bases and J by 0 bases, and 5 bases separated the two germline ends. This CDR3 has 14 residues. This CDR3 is CASSLDPNTGELFF. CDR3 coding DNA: TGTGCCAGCAGTTTGGACCCGAACACCGGGGAGCTGTTTTTT.

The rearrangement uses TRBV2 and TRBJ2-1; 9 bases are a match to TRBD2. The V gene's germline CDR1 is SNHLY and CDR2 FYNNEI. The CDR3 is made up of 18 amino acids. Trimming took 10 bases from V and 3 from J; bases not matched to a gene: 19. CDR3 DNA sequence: TGTGCCACCCAGACGATCTTCTTAGCGGGAGTAGACTACAATGAGCAGTTCTTC. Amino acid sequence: CATQTIFLAGVDYNEQFF.

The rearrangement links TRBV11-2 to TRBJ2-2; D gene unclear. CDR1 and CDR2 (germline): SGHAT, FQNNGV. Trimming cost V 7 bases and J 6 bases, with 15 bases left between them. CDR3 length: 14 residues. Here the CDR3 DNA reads TGTGCCAGCAACCAGCCTAAGAGAGCCGGGGAGCTGTTTTTT. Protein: CASNQPKRAGELFF.

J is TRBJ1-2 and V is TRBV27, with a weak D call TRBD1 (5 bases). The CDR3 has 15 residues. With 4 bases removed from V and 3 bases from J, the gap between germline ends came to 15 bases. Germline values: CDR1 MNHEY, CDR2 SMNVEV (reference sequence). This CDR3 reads CASSSLSGRDYGYTF. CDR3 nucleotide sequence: TGTGCCAGCAGTTCTCTGTCAGGGAGGGACTATGGCTACACCTTC.

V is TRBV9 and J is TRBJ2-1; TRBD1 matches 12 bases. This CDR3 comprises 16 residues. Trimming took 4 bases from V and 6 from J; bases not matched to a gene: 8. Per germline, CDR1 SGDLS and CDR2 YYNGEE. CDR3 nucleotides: TGTGCCAGCAGCCTCCGCGGGACAGGGGGCCTCAATGAGCAGTTCTTC. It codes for CASSLRGTGGLNEQFF.

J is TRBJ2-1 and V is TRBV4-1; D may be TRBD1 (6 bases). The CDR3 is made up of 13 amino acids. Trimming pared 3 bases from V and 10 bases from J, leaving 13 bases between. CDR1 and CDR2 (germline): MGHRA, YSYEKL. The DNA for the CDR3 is TGCGCCAGCAGCCAGGGCACAGGGTGGGAGCAGTTCTTC. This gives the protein CASSQGTGWEQFF.